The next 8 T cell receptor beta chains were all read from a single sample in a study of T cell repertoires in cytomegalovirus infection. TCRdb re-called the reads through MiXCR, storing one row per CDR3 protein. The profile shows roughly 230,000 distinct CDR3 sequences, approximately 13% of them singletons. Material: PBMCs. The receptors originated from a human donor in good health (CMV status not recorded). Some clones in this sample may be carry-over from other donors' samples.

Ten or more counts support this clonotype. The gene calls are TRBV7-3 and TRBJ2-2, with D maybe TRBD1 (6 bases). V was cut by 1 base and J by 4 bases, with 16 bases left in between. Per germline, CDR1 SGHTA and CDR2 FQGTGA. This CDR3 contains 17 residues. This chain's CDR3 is CASSLNPLRGSTGELFF. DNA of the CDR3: TGTGCCAGCAGCTTAAACCCCCTCAGGGGCAGCACCGGGGAGCTGTTTTTT.

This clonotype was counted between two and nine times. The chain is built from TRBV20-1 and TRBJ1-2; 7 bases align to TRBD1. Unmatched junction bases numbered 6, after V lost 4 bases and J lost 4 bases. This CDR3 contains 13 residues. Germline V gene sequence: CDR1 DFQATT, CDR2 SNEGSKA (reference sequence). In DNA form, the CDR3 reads TGCAGTGCTACCACAGGGGAGGCCTATGGCTACACCTTC. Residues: CSATTGEAYGYTF.

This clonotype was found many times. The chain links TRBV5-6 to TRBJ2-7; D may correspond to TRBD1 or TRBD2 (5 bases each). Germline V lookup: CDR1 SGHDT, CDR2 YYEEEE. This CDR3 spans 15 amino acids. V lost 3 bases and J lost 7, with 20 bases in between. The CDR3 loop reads CASSSIRDGPGEQYF. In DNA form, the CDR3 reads TGTGCCAGCAGCTCAATCCGGGACGGCCCCGGGGAGCAGTACTTC.

The CDR3 coding sequence is TGTGCCATCAGTGAGTCCGGGACACCCACCGGGGAGCTGTTTTTT. Protein sequence: CAISESGTPTGELFF. The chain couples TRBV10-3 to TRBJ2-2; the D gene is possibly TRBD1 (6 bases). The V gene lost 0 bases and the J gene lost 4 bases, with 9 bases spanning the gap. This CDR3 is 15 amino acids long. Germline V CDR1 and CDR2: ENHRY, SYGVKD.

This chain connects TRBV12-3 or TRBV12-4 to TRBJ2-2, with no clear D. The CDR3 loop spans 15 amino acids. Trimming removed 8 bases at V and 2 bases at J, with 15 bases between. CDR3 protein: CASHLGNPNTGELFF. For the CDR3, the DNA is TGTGCCAGCCACCTAGGCAACCCAAACACCGGGGAGCTGTTTTTT.

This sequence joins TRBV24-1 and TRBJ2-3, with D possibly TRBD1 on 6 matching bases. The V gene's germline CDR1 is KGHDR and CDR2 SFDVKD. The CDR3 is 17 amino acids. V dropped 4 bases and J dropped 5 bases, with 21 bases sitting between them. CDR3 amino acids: CATSDHNYGEGVDTQYF. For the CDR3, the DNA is TGTGCCACCAGTGACCACAACTACGGCGAGGGGGTAGATACGCAGTATTTT.

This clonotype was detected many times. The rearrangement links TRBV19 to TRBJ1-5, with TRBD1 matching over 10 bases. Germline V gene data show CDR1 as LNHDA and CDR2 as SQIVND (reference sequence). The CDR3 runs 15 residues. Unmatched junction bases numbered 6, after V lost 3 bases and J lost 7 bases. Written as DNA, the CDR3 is TGTGCCAGTAGTATGCCGGGACAGGGGTGGCAGCCCCAGCATTTT. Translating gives CASSMPGQGWQPQHF.

The CDR3 sequence is CASLDRGYGAGELFF. The CDR3 DNA follows: TGTGCCAGTCTAGACAGGGGCTATGGTGCCGGGGAGCTGTTTTTT. The V call is TRBV19, the J call TRBJ2-2; 8 nucleotides line up with TRBD1. The CDR3 extends over 15 amino acids. Germline V gene sequence: CDR1 LNHDA, CDR2 SQIVND (reference sequence). Trimming took 8 bases from V and 6 from J; bases not matched to a gene: 11.